This T cell receptor beta chain was sequenced for a study of CXCR3-negative and CXCR3-positive naive CD8 T cells. About the research overall: Each library held about 1.5 +/- 0.3 million TRB reads, 120 million to 150 million in total. Study-level findings and limits: Naive CXCR3-positive cells had TRB CDR3s more hydrophobic than those of CXCR3-negative naive cells. Much lower diversity was found in memory CD8+ cells, while both naive subsets had comparably high diversity.

Comment on this clonotype: Its target is unknown.

Libraries were UMI-labeled 5' RACE TRB cDNA. TCRdb re-called the 5' RACE reads and catalogs CDR3 proteins one per entry, DNA excluded. The sample's table shows 50,000 to 60,000 distinct CDR3 sequences. Naive CD8+ T cells carried a CD45RO-CCR7+CD27+CD95- phenotype. The material sequenced was naive CXCR3+ CD8+ T cells from blood. This sample's subset: CD45RO-CCR7+CD27+CD95- naive CD8+ T cells expressing CXCR3 (TNR3+). The clonotype was recovered from a human donor in good health. Some clones in this sample may be carry-over from other donors' samples.

The chain's CDR3 is CASVIATTGELFF. V and J are TRBV2 and TRBJ2-2. This CDR3 has 13 residues. Germline V gene lookup returns CDR1 SNHLY and CDR2 FYNNEI. Combining the CDR3 with reference TRBV2 and TRBJ2-2 gives the whole variable domain EPEVTQTPSHQVTQMGQEVILRCVPISNHLYFYWYRQILGQKVEFLVSFYNNEISEKSEIFDDQFSVERPDGSNFTLKIRSTKLEDSAMYFCASVIATTGELFFGEGSRLTVL.